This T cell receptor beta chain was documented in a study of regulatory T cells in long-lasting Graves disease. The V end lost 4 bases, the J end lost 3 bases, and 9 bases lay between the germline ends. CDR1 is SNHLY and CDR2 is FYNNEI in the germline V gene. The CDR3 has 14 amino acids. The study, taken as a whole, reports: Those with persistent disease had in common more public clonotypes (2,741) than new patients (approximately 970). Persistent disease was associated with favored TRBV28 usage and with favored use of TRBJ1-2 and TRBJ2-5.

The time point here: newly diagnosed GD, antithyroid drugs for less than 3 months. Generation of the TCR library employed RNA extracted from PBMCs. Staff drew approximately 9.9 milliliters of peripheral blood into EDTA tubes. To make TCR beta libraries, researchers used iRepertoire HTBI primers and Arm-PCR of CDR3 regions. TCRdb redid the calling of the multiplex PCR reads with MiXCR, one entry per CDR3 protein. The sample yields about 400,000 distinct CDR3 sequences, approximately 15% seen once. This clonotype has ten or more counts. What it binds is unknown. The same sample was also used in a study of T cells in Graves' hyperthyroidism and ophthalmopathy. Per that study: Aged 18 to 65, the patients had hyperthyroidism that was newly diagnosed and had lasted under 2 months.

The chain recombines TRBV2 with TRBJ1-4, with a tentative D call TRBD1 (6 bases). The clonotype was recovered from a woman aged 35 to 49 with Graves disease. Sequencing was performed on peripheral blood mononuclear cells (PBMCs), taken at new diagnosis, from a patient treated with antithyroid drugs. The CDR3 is CASSARQANEKLFF. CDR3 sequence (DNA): TGTGCCAGCAGTGCCCGACAGGCTAATGAAAAACTGTTTTTT.